This TCR beta chain comes out of a study of early T cells in non-severe SARS-CoV-2 infection. CDR1 MGHRA and CDR2 YSYEKL come from the germline V gene. Trimming took 0 bases from V and 3 from J, leaving 12 bases between them. The CDR3 consists of 15 residues. TCRdb processed the 5' RACE reads anew with MiXCR; each CDR3 protein has one entry. Of approximately 76,000 distinct CDR3 sequences listed, 11% to 15% are singletons. This clonotype was seen only a few times. The sequence derives from an adult who was a healthcare worker with PCR-confirmed SARS-CoV-2 infection or an uninfected control (not recorded which). The sequenced sample was whole blood. This rearrangement joins TRBV4-1 to TRBJ2-7; D is ambiguous. The CDR3 coding sequence is TGCGCCAGCAGCCAAGAGGGTTCTAGAATCTACGAGCAGTACTTC. Its protein is CASSQEGSRIYEQYF.